These 7 T cell receptor beta chains originate from one sample sequenced in a study of cytomegalovirus exposure and HLA in healthy donors. Data came from immunoSEQ multiplex PCR; TCRdb stores just in-frame clones and leaves some out. The sample holds roughly 250,000 clones; approximately 86% are singletons and the top ten take 1% to 1.5%. The sample was PBMCs. The receptors derive from a woman in her thirties in good health and CMV-seropositive.

J is TRBJ2-7 and V is TRBV27, with 7 bases lining up with TRBD2. V gave up 7 bases and J gave up 5 bases; unmatched junction bases: 11. CDR1 MNHEY and CDR2 SMNVEV come from the germline V gene (reference sequence). This CDR3 comprises 14 residues. The CDR3 DNA sequence: TGTGCCAGCACCCAGATCGGACTAGTAGACGAGCAGTACTTC. Its protein product is CASTQIGLVDEQYF.

This clone was seen a handful of times. J is TRBJ2-3 and V is TRBV30; the match to TRBD1 covers 8 bases. There are 17 residues in the CDR3. The V segment lost 2 bases and the J segment 2 bases; nucleotides outside the gene matches: 12. Germline values: CDR1 GTSNPN, CDR2 SVGIG (reference sequence). CDR3 residues: CAWSRLYTGGPTDTQYF. DNA for the CDR3: TGTGCCTGGAGTCGCCTCTACACAGGGGGGCCCACAGATACGCAGTATTTT.

The rearrangement links TRBV6-1 to TRBJ1-1; tentatively, D is TRBD1 (6 bases). Germline-derived CDR1 and CDR2 are MNHNS and SASEGT. V was shortened by 1 base and J by 7 bases, with 16 bases between the two germline ends. The CDR3 spans 15 residues. For the CDR3, the DNA is TGTGCCAGCAGTGAAGGGTTCCAGGGAGGGGGTGAAGCTTTCTTT. Translating gives CASSEGFQGGGEAFF.

The V gene is TRBV29-1, the J gene TRBJ2-2; D unclear. Germline V CDR1 and CDR2: SQVTM, ANQGSEA. V was cut by 4 bases and J by 5 bases, with 11 bases left in between. The length of the CDR3 is 13 residues. In nucleotides, the CDR3 is TGCAGCGTTGGTTTCGGCGGAACCGGGGAGCTGTTTTTT. Protein product: CSVGFGGTGELFF.

The chain employs TRBV27 and TRBJ2-7, with 15 bases fitting TRBD2. J gave up 2 bases and V 5 bases, and 10 bases lay outside the gene matches. Per the germline V gene, CDR1 is MNHEY and CDR2 is SMNVEV (reference sequence). This CDR3 has 18 amino acids. DNA of the CDR3: TGTGCCAGCAGTAAGTCTGGGGGGACTAGCGGGAGGCCCTACGAGCAGTACTTC. This gives the protein CASSKSGGTSGRPYEQYF.

This chain links TRBV11-2 with TRBJ2-1, with D perhaps TRBD2 (5 bases). Trimming cost V 6 bases and J 0 bases, with 18 bases left between them. Germline V gene data show CDR1 as SGHAT and CDR2 as FQNNGV. This CDR3 region has 17 residues. Here the CDR3 DNA reads TGTGCCAGCAGTCGGGAAGCGGTCACCTCCTCCTACAATGAGCAGTTCTTC. Translation gives CASSREAVTSSYNEQFF.

CDR3 nucleotide sequence: TGTGCCAGCAGCTTAGACAGCCCGAGCTCCTACAATGAGCAGTTCTTC. Translation gives CASSLDSPSSYNEQFF. This chain links TRBV7-2 with TRBJ2-1, with unresolved D. Germline lookup yields CDR1 SGHTA and CDR2 FQGNSA. The CDR3 has 16 amino acids. Trimming pared 1 base from V and 0 bases from J, leaving 10 bases between.